This TCR beta chain was found in a study of blood T cells in healthy people across ages. Findings and caveats of the study: TCR beta diversity per million T cells fell roughly linearly with age.

Using a J-beta primer mix together with a sample-barcoded 5' primer, a second PCR was run for 7 to 11 cycles. TCRdb analysed the 5' RACE reads with MiXCR anew, one entry per CDR3 protein. The sample includes 760,000 or so distinct CDR3 sequences, about 25% of them seen just once. This CDR3 contains 20 residues. Germline V gene data show CDR1 as ENHRY and CDR2 as SYGVKD. Researchers isolated at least 6.5 million PBMCs per sample. This clonotype was recorded a few times. Its specificity is unknown. These sequences were also reported in another study, on T cells of mothers and their children. That publication notes: In related and unrelated pairs alike, thymic selection shapes TCR recombination output, with inherited differences minor.

The origin of this receptor is a boy aged 10-17 years in good health. The J gene is TRBJ2-5, the V gene TRBV10-3; TRBD2 agrees at 13 bases. Judging by the DNA end, TRBJ2-1 fits better; the J call may be wrong. What was sequenced was blood. The CDR3 loop reads CAISESFVTSGGAKSNEQFF. For the CDR3, the DNA is TGTGCCATCAGTGAGTCTTTTGTCACTAGCGGGGGGGCCAAATCCAATGAGCAGTTCTTC.